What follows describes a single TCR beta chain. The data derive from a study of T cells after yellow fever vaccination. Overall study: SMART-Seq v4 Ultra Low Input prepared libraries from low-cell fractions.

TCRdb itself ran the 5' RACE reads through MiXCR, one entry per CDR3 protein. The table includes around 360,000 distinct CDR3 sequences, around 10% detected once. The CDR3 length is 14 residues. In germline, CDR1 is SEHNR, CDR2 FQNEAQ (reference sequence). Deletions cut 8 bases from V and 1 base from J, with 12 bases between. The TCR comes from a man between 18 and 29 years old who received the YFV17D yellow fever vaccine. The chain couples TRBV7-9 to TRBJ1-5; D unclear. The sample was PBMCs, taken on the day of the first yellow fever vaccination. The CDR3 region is CASSEGGSNQPQHF. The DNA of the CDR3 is TGTGCCAGCTCCGAAGGAGGAAGCAATCAGCCCCAGCATTTT.